Below are 26 T cell receptor beta chains sequenced from a single sample in a study of CD8 T cells in ankylosing spondylitis. TCRdb reprocessed the 5' RACE reads via MiXCR and lists one record per CDR3 protein. This repertoire shows approximately 250,000 distinct CDR3 sequences, roughly 32% found once; its top ten account for approximately 4.6%. Sample: blood, either unsorted or a sorted T cell fraction (not recorded which). Receptors originate from a male donor with ankylosing spondylitis or in good health (not recorded which).

The chain combines TRBV5-1 with TRBJ1-2, with 7 bases identical to TRBD1. CDR1 is SGHRS, CDR2 YFSETQ, per germline. This CDR3 spans 16 amino acids. After removal of 4 bases from V and 4 bases from J, the junction contained 13 bases not matched to a gene. CDR3 amino acids: CASSLEGADSPYGYTF. CDR3 bases: TGCGCCAGCAGCCTGGAGGGGGCCGACTCGCCCTATGGCTACACCTTC.

This clonotype was observed a handful of times. V gene TRBV24-1 combines with J gene TRBJ1-5; D gene uncertain. Germline CDR1 reads KGHDR; CDR2 reads SFDVKD. The CDR3 is 15 amino acids. The ends were cut back, 2 bases at V and 2 bases at J, with 9 bases in the middle. The CDR3 DNA sequence: TGTGCCACCAGTGATTCGACAAGAGGCAATCAGCCCCAGCATTTT. Protein: CATSDSTRGNQPQHF.

The chain employs TRBV12-3 or TRBV12-4 and TRBJ1-5, with D perhaps TRBD1 (5 bases). V lost 6 bases and J 9 bases, leaving 15 bases between the germline ends. The CDR3 is 13 amino acids. DNA for the CDR3: TGTGCCAGCAGCCCGGACACCGCGGCGCCCCAGCATTTT. Protein product: CASSPDTAAPQHF.

This clonotype turned up a few times. The CDR3 region has the DNA TGTGCCAGCAGCGGACTAGCGGGGGGATTCCAAGAGACCCAGTACTTC. Encoded protein: CASSGLAGGFQETQYF. The rearrangement uses TRBV9 and TRBJ2-5, with 13 bases matching TRBD2. This CDR3 contains 16 residues. V shed 3 bases and J 1 base; nucleotides not matched to a gene: 3. CDR1 and CDR2 from the germline V gene are SGDLS and YYNGEE.

The chain has TRBV24-1 and TRBJ2-1; 11 bases align to TRBD1. The CDR3 loop spans 16 amino acids. With V trimmed by 2 bases and J by 3 bases, 2 bases remained unmatched. Germline CDR1 is KGHDR and CDR2 is SFDVKD. The CDR3 nucleotides read TGTGCCACCAGTGATTCCGGGACAGGGGGCTACAATGAGCAGTTCTTC. Protein: CATSDSGTGGYNEQFF.

This clonotype was counted a few times. This chain uses TRBV29-1 with TRBJ2-7; D may correspond to TRBD1 or TRBD2 (5 bases each). Germline V lookup: CDR1 SQVTM, CDR2 ANQGSEA. This CDR3 region has 11 residues. V was trimmed by 5 bases and J by 2 bases, leaving 7 bases between them. The CDR3 loop is CSVRDAYEQYF. CDR3 coding DNA: TGCAGCGTTCGGGACGCCTACGAGCAGTACTTC.

This clonotype has more than one count but fewer than ten. The chain employs TRBV12-3 or TRBV12-4 and TRBJ2-1; D remains unclear. With 6 bases removed from V and 4 bases from J, the gap between germline ends came to 16 bases. The CDR3 has 15 residues. CDR3 sequence reads: CASSPQSLGYNEQFF. CDR3 sequence (DNA): TGTGCCAGCAGCCCCCAAAGCTTGGGTTACAATGAGCAGTTCTTC.

This clonotype was seen only a few times. The V and J genes are TRBV10-3 and TRBJ1-2, with 7 bases that match TRBD1. The V and J ends lost 4 bases and 3 bases, in that order; junction bases with no gene match: 8. CDR3 length: 15 residues. CDR1 and CDR2 (germline): ENHRY, SYGVKD. The CDR3 DNA reads TGTGCCATCAGTGGTAAGGGGGCTATGGACTATGGCTACACCTTC. This codes for CAISGKGAMDYGYTF.

This clonotype was detected only a few times. The CDR3 loop is CASKPKGAGYTF. As DNA, the CDR3 is TGTGCCAGCAAACCCAAGGGGGCCGGCTACACCTTC. This sequence joins TRBV12-3 or TRBV12-4 and TRBJ1-2; TRBD1 agrees at 7 bases. This CDR3 spans 12 amino acids. V shed 7 bases and J 8 bases; nucleotides not matched to a gene: 7.

This clonotype was detected only a few times. CDR3 sequence reads: CSVEAGDNSPLHF. Here the CDR3 DNA reads TGCAGTGTTGAGGCAGGGGATAATTCACCCCTCCACTTT. V is TRBV20-1 and J is TRBJ1-6; tentative D call: TRBD1 (6 bases). The CDR3 contains 13 residues. The germline V and J ends were trimmed by 7 bases and 5 bases, with 12 bases remaining between them. The V gene's germline CDR1 is DFQATT and CDR2 SNEGSKA (reference sequence).

This clonotype came up a few times. V is TRBV5-1 and J is TRBJ2-3, with D hard to call. Trimming removed 3 bases at V and 2 bases at J, with 10 bases between. Germline loops: CDR1 SGHRS, CDR2 YFSETQ. This CDR3 is built from 14 residues. CDR3 sequence: CASSSGYNTDTQYF. As DNA, the CDR3 is TGCGCCAGCAGCTCCGGATATAACACAGATACGCAGTATTTT.

The chain is built from TRBV12-3 or TRBV12-4 and TRBJ2-1; possible D gene TRBD2, 7 bases. The CDR3 spans 16 residues. The V end was cut by 5 bases, the J end by 9 bases, with 23 bases between. The CDR3 loop reads CASSPPGGRAGTEQFF. CDR3 in DNA: TGTGCCAGCAGTCCGCCCGGGGGGCGAGCGGGGACTGAGCAGTTCTTC.

The rearrangement uses TRBV12-3 or TRBV12-4 and TRBJ2-1; D possibly corresponds to TRBD1 (5 bases). The ends were cut back, 3 bases at V and 6 bases at J, with 15 bases in the middle. The CDR3 is 15 residues long. The chain's CDR3 is CASSLLGVRVNEQFF. In nucleotides, the CDR3 is TGTGCCAGCAGTTTGTTAGGGGTTCGGGTCAATGAGCAGTTCTTC.

The CDR3 nucleotides are TGTGCCAGCAGTTACCTCCGGTCTGGGAATGAGCAGTTCTTC. Its protein is CASSYLRSGNEQFF. This sequence joins TRBV6-5 and TRBJ2-1; D call uncertain. The V and J ends lost 2 bases and 7 bases respectively, with 12 bases between them. CDR1 and CDR2 (germline): MNHEY, SVGAGI. The CDR3 covers 14 residues.

This chain links TRBV9 with TRBJ2-7, with 10 bases that match TRBD2. CDR3 size: 15 residues. Germline V gene data show CDR1 as SGDLS and CDR2 as YYNGEE. With 7 bases clipped from V and 1 base from J, the junction kept 8 bases outside the gene matches. The CDR3 nucleotides read TGTGCCAGCGGGAATGGGGGACTAGCGTCCTACGAGCAGTACTTC. Its protein product is CASGNGGLASYEQYF. Complete variable domain (other parts from reference TRBV9 and TRBJ2-7): DSGVTQTPKHLITATGQRVTLRCSPRSGDLSVYWYQQSLDQGLQFLIQYYNGEERAKGNILERFSAQQFPDLHSELNLSSLELGDSALYFCASGNGGLASYEQYFGPGTRLTVT.

The rearrangement joins TRBV11-2 to TRBJ2-7; 8 positions match TRBD1. Per germline, CDR1 SGHAT and CDR2 FQNNGV. Trimming took 1 base from V and 3 from J; bases not matched to a gene: 5. The CDR3 sequence is 15 residues long. The CDR3 sequence is CASSLAQGGIYEQYF. CDR3 nucleotides: TGTGCCAGCAGCTTAGCACAGGGGGGAATCTACGAGCAGTACTTC.

The rearrangement joins TRBV11-2 to TRBJ2-7, with TRBD1 matching over 10 bases. This CDR3 spans 16 amino acids. Germline CDR1 SGHAT, CDR2 FQNNGV. V was clipped by 5 bases and J by 2 bases; unmatched bases: 9. The CDR3 here is CASSPTGTGVTYEQYF. The CDR3 region has the DNA TGTGCCAGCAGCCCAACTGGGACAGGGGTAACCTACGAGCAGTACTTC.

In its sample, this clonotype was seen a few times. As DNA, the CDR3 is TGTGCCAGCAGTTCTACAGGGGGGTACCTTCCTGGAAATGAGCAGTTCTTC. Amino acid sequence: CASSSTGGYLPGNEQFF. V usage is TRBV12-3 or TRBV12-4 and J usage is TRBJ2-1; 8 positions agree with TRBD1. There are 17 residues in the CDR3. The trim removed 4 bases at V and 7 bases at J, leaving 15 bases unmatched.

The gene calls are TRBV12-3 or TRBV12-4 and TRBJ2-5; 10 bases are a match to TRBD2. J gave up 5 bases and V 6 bases, and 9 bases lay outside the gene matches. This CDR3 is built from 15 residues. The CDR3 DNA follows: TGTGCCAGCAGCCCCGGACTAGCGGTTGTTGAGACCCAGTACTTC. Translating gives CASSPGLAVVETQYF.

As for this clonotype: One junction end does not reproduce the germline sequence, and a read error may be involved. The V call is TRBV5-6, the J call TRBJ2-7; perhaps TRBD1 as D (5 bases). The germline V gene has CDR1 SGHDT and CDR2 YYEEEE. This CDR3 is built from 13 residues. For the CDR3, the DNA is TGTGCCAGCAGCTTGGGGACATCCTTCGAGCAGTACTTC. Its translation: CASSLGTSFEQYF.

The genes are TRBV19 and TRBJ2-5; D possibly corresponds to TRBD1 (5 bases). CDR1 LNHDA and CDR2 SQIVND come from the germline V gene (reference sequence). The V end was cut by 8 bases, the J end by 5 bases, with 12 bases between. This CDR3 region has 12 residues. This CDR3 reads CASDQGDETQYF. In DNA form, the CDR3 reads TGTGCCAGTGATCAGGGCGACGAGACCCAGTACTTC.

The CDR3 DNA is TGCACCAGCAGCCACCCAACCAGGACTAGCGTATCCTACGAGCAGTACTTC. Amino acid sequence: CTSSHPTRTSVSYEQYF. The gene calls are TRBV1 and TRBJ2-7; TRBD2 is taken as the D call from the table, unchecked against the DNA. TRBV1 is shown as a pseudogene. The CDR3 length is 17 residues.

This clonotype was seen only a few times. V and J are TRBV6-5 and TRBJ1-2; D ambiguous. Germline values: CDR1 MNHEY, CDR2 SVGAGI. Trimming shortened V by 3 bases and J by 1 base, and 12 bases separated the two germline ends. The CDR3 loop spans 15 amino acids. Here the CDR3 DNA reads TGTGCCAGCAGTTATGATCCGACCGGTAACTATGGCTACACCTTC. Amino acids: CASSYDPTGNYGYTF.

This clonotype came up a few times. The genes are TRBV20-1 and TRBJ1-2; D unresolved. The CDR3 has 15 residues. CDR1 DFQATT and CDR2 SNEGSKA come from the germline V gene (reference sequence). V lost 0 bases, J lost 0 bases, and 11 bases lay in between. DNA for the CDR3: TGCAGTGCTAGAGATGGCGAGAAGACTAACTATGGCTACACCTTC. It codes for CSARDGEKTNYGYTF.

The V and J genes are TRBV20-1 and TRBJ1-1; 10 nucleotides match TRBD1. Unmatched junction bases numbered 6, after V lost 7 bases and J lost 4 bases. Looked up from germline, CDR1 is DFQATT and CDR2 is SNEGSKA (reference sequence). CDR3 size: 13 residues. CDR3 region: CSVGTGDSTEAFF. CDR3 DNA sequence: TGCAGTGTGGGGACAGGGGATAGCACTGAAGCTTTCTTT.

The chain employs TRBV6-5 and TRBJ1-4, with D unclear. Trimming left V 2 bases short and J 3 bases short, with 7 bases between. CDR3 length: 14 amino acids. Germline-derived CDR1 and CDR2 are MNHEY and SVGAGI. The CDR3 sequence is CASSYRTANEKLFF. CDR3 nucleotide sequence: TGTGCCAGCAGTTACAGGACGGCTAATGAAAAACTGTTTTTT.